Below are 18 T cell receptor beta chains sequenced from a single sample in a study of response to subunit inactivated influenza vaccine. TCRdb processed the RT-PCR reads anew with MiXCR; each CDR3 protein has one entry. The sample includes about 700,000 distinct CDR3 sequences, around 16% seen only once; the top ten take roughly 10%. This material consisted of PBMCs from blood, taken 11 to 12 days after vaccination. These receptors came from a man aged 45-65 years who received an inactivated influenza vaccine.

This rearrangement joins TRBV9 to TRBJ2-3; 9 bases are a match to TRBD2. CDR3 size: 17 residues. J gave up 4 bases and V 3 bases, and 12 bases lay outside the gene matches. Germline lookup yields CDR1 SGDLS and CDR2 YYNGEE. Written as DNA, the CDR3 is TGTGCCAGCAGCGCACCCAGGGCGGGAGGGATTCCAGATACGCAGTATTTT. This codes for CASSAPRAGGIPDTQYF.

This clonotype was detected only a few times. The gene calls are TRBV11-1 and TRBJ2-3; possibly TRBD1 for D (6 bases). The CDR3 consists of 15 residues. Germline assignment: CDR1 SGHAT and CDR2 FQDESV (reference sequence). The V and J ends lost 5 bases and 4 bases respectively, with 16 bases between them. In nucleotides, the CDR3 is TGTGCCAGCAGCCACAGGACAGCCGTTCCAGATACGCAGTATTTT. Encoded protein: CASSHRTAVPDTQYF.

This clonotype was counted between two and nine times. This chain joins TRBV5-5 and TRBJ2-7; D unclear. The CDR3 contains 13 residues. Germline CDR1 and CDR2: SGHKS and YYEKEE (reference sequence). Trimming stripped 2 bases from V and 2 bases from J, with 8 bases between. The DNA for the CDR3 is TGTGCCAGCAGCTTTATACAAACCTACGAGCAGTACTTC. Amino acids: CASSFIQTYEQYF. The variable domain in full, with the rest retrieved from reference TRBV5-5 and TRBJ2-7, is DAGVTQSPTHLIKTRGQQVTLRCSPISGHKSVSWYQQVLGQGPQFIFQYYEKEERGRGNFPDRFSARQFPNYSSELNVNALLLGDSALYLCASSFIQTYEQYFGPGTRLTVT.

The V gene is TRBV18, the J gene TRBJ1-1; possibly TRBD1 for D (5 bases). V lost 3 bases and J lost 8, with 10 bases in between. This CDR3 has 12 residues. CDR1 KGHSH and CDR2 LQKENI come from the germline V gene. CDR3 residues: CASSPGRFEAFF. The CDR3 nucleotides are TGTGCCAGCTCACCGGGACGTTTCGAAGCTTTCTTT.

The J gene is TRBJ2-3, the V gene TRBV25-1; 7 bases line up with TRBD2. CDR3 length: 14 residues. CDR1 is MGHDK and CDR2 is SYGVNS in the germline V gene. After removal of 8 bases from V and 4 bases from J, the junction contained 9 bases not matched to a gene. CDR3 DNA sequence: TGTGCCAGCGGCGACGGGGCGGGGGCAGATACGCAGTATTTT. Translation gives CASGDGAGADTQYF.

This clonotype has a handful of counts. The chain recombines TRBV24-1 with TRBJ2-1; 9 bases map to TRBD2. CDR3 length: 15 residues. The germline CDR1 and CDR2 sequences are KGHDR and SFDVKD. The junction had 10 bases not matched to a gene; V was cut back by 4 bases and J by 10 bases. The CDR3 loop is CATSDPSGGQAEQFF. DNA of the CDR3: TGTGCCACCAGTGACCCAAGCGGGGGGCAGGCGGAGCAGTTCTTC.

The chain is built from TRBV20-1 and TRBJ2-7; 11 bases fit TRBD1. V lost 0 bases and J lost 3; bases outside the gene matches: 4. There are 15 residues in the CDR3. CDR1 is DFQATT, CDR2 SNEGSKA, per germline (reference sequence). Written as DNA, the CDR3 is TGCAGTGCTAGAGATGGCGGGACAGGGGGCTACGAGCAGTACTTC. Residues: CSARDGGTGGYEQYF.

This clonotype was counted only a few times. CDR3 region: CASSSLRGANEQFF. DNA for the CDR3: TGTGCCAGCAGCTCTCTACGGGGGGCCAATGAGCAGTTCTTC. The chain links TRBV7-2 to TRBJ2-1, with a possible D match to TRBD2 (7 bases). The CDR3 runs to 14 residues. Deletions cut 4 bases from V and 6 bases from J, with 13 bases between. Per germline, CDR1 SGHTA and CDR2 FQGNSA.

V usage is TRBV5-1 and J usage is TRBJ1-1; D is perhaps TRBD1 (5 bases). V lost 2 bases and J lost 5, with 16 bases in between. Germline V gene lookup returns CDR1 SGHRS and CDR2 YFSETQ. CDR3 length: 15 residues. The CDR3 loop reads CASSLATRRGTEAFF. DNA of the CDR3: TGCGCCAGCAGCTTAGCGACCCGGAGGGGAACTGAAGCTTTCTTT.

The CDR3 here is CASSFVRQETQYF. The CDR3 DNA sequence: TGTGCCAGCAGCTTCGTACGCCAAGAGACCCAGTACTTC. The chain is built from TRBV11-2 and TRBJ2-5; D remains ambiguous. In germline, CDR1 is SGHAT, CDR2 FQNNGV. V lost 3 bases and J 1 base, leaving 6 bases between the germline ends. The CDR3 totals 13 residues.

The V call is TRBV7-9, the J call TRBJ2-7; the D gene could be TRBD1 or TRBD2 (5 bases each). Per the germline V gene, CDR1 is SEHNR and CDR2 is FQNEAQ (reference sequence). The ends were cut back, 5 bases at V and 6 bases at J, with 14 bases in the middle. This CDR3 contains 13 residues. This CDR3 is CASSPTAGGEQYF. DNA for the CDR3: TGTGCCAGCAGCCCTACCGCTGGGGGCGAGCAGTACTTC.

This chain connects TRBV30 to TRBJ2-3, with unresolved D. Germline V gene data show CDR1 as GTSNPN and CDR2 as SVGIG (reference sequence). V gave up 4 bases and J gave up 2 bases, with 10 bases separating them. The CDR3 has 13 residues. The CDR3 protein is CAWTRLFTDTQYF. CDR3 sequence (DNA): TGTGCCTGGACTCGGCTATTCACAGATACGCAGTATTTT.

The CDR3 coding sequence is TGCGCCAGCGGCCTCTTCGGCGGGAGGGCCAGAGATACGCAGTATTTT. This gives the protein CASGLFGGRARDTQYF. The genes are TRBV5-1 and TRBJ2-3, with 9 bases lining up with TRBD2. Germline CDR1 and CDR2: SGHRS and YFSETQ. V dropped 7 bases and J dropped 5; count of bases not matched to a gene: 14. The CDR3 runs to 16 residues.

This clonotype was counted a few times. The rearrangement uses TRBV6-2 or TRBV6-3 and TRBJ2-7; D call uncertain. Germline CDR1 is MNHEY and CDR2 is SVGEGT. This CDR3 region has 14 residues. V lost 4 bases to trimming and J lost 5 bases, with 15 bases between them. The CDR3 DNA reads as TGTGCCAGCAGTTCCGCTGACACACACCACGAGCAGTACTTC. This sequence encodes CASSSADTHHEQYF.

The chain uses TRBV6-2 or TRBV6-3 and TRBJ2-7, with D possibly matching TRBD1 (10 bases). V was trimmed by 9 bases and J by 4 bases, leaving 37 bases between them. The CDR3 covers 20 residues. The germline V gene has CDR1 MNHEY and CDR2 SVGEGT. CDR3: CASSPAGQGVGSGSPYEQYF. The CDR3 DNA follows: TGTGCCAGTTCCCCCGCCGGACAGGGGGTGGGTAGCGGGAGTCCGTACGAGCAGTACTTC.

The V gene is TRBV7-8, the J gene TRBJ1-2; D might be TRBD1 (5 bases). The CDR3 is 15 amino acids. V lost 0 bases to trimming and J lost 5 bases, with 13 bases between them. Per germline, CDR1 SGHVS and CDR2 FQNEAQ. CDR3 protein: CASSLAAREVYGYTF. CDR3 nucleotide sequence: TGTGCCAGCAGCTTAGCGGCCAGGGAGGTATATGGCTACACCTTC.

This clonotype was detected only a few times. An end of the junction does not agree with germline; a read error may underlie this. The chain links TRBV20-1 to TRBJ2-1; no definite D call. CDR3 length equals 14 residues. Germline V gives CDR1 DFQATT, CDR2 SNEGSKA (reference sequence). This chain's CDR3 is CSARGRVFYNEQFF. The CDR3 bases are TGCAGTGCCAGAGGTCGCGTTTTCTACAATGAGCAGTTCTTC.

V and J are TRBV20-1 and TRBJ2-6; D is undetermined. CDR3 length equals 14 residues. Trimming took 1 base from V and 0 from J, leaving 4 bases between them. CDR1 is DFQATT and CDR2 is SNEGSKA in the germline V gene (reference sequence). Written as DNA, the CDR3 is TGCAGTGCTAGAGGGGCCTCTGGGGCCAACGTCCTGACTTTC. Amino acids: CSARGASGANVLTF.